One sample yielded the 5 T cell receptor beta chains listed below, sequenced in a study of shared clonotypes between healthy human individuals. Repertoires were generated with immunoSEQ multiplex PCR, while TCRdb's copy carries only in-frame clones and drops some. Among roughly 600,000 clones listed, roughly 98% were seen once. Naive CD8 populations comprised CD45RO-negative cells positively selected for CCR7, excluding terminally differentiated effector memory CD45RA+ cells. Sequencing used naive CD8+ T cells sorted from blood. These receptors were obtained from a man aged 25 to 40 in good health.

The chain joins TRBV4-2 to TRBJ2-1, with TRBD2 as a possible D gene (7 bases). Germline V lookup: CDR1 LGHNA, CDR2 YNFKEQ. CDR3 length: 16 amino acids. Trimming removed 0 bases at V and 2 bases at J, with 11 bases between. The CDR3 sequence is CASSQEGGRAYNEQFF. In nucleotides, the CDR3 is TGTGCCAGCAGCCAAGAAGGGGGGAGGGCCTACAATGAGCAGTTCTTC.

The CDR3 loop is CASSIGTGEESEQYF. Here the CDR3 DNA reads TGTGCCAGTAGTATTGGGACAGGGGAAGAAAGCGAGCAGTACTTC. The V and J genes are TRBV19 and TRBJ2-7, with TRBD1 identical over 10 bases. The CDR3 covers 15 residues. Losses at the gene ends were 3 bases for V and 6 bases for J; bases not matched to a gene: 8. Germline CDR1 is LNHDA and CDR2 is SQIVND (reference sequence).

The V call is TRBV10-1, the J call TRBJ1-2; D is undetermined. V lost 3 bases and J lost 6, with 11 bases in between. Germline V gene data show CDR1 as WNHNN and CDR2 as SYGVQD (reference sequence). The CDR3 is 13 amino acids. The CDR3 loop is CASSEREVDGYTF. DNA of the CDR3: TGCGCCAGCAGTGAAAGGGAAGTTGATGGCTACACCTTC.

The chain recombines TRBV10-3 with TRBJ1-3; D is uncertain. The germline CDR1 and CDR2 sequences are ENHRY and SYGVKD. Trimming pared 8 bases from V and 3 bases from J, leaving 11 bases between. This CDR3 spans 13 amino acids. CDR3 sequence (DNA): TGTGCCATCCTCGATAAGCTTGGAAACACCATATATTTT. Residues: CAILDKLGNTIYF.

The chain has TRBV5-1 and TRBJ2-7, with D possibly matching TRBD1 (5 bases). Deletions cut 0 bases from V and 6 bases from J, with 19 bases between. CDR1 and CDR2 from the germline V gene are SGHRS and YFSETQ. This CDR3 has 16 residues. The CDR3 bases are TGCGCCAGCAGCTTGGCCCAGGGCAGTCGAATTGTCGAGCAGTACTTC. Residues: CASSLAQGSRIVEQYF.